These 28 T cell receptor beta chains share one sample of origin, sequenced in a study of T cells in tuberculosis. Sequencing used immunoSEQ multiplex PCR; TCRdb keeps in-frame clones, though not all of them. This sample has tens of thousands of clones, with 90% to 95% found just once. The sequencing input was PBMCs. The receptors stem from a donor aged 10 to 29 with latent tuberculosis or without tuberculosis infection.

The rearrangement joins TRBV27 to TRBJ2-3; 9 positions match TRBD1. Per germline, CDR1 MNHEY and CDR2 SMNVEV (reference sequence). The CDR3 has 15 residues. Germline trimming cut 4 bases from V and 6 bases from J; bases unmatched to any gene: 8. CDR3 bases: TGTGCCAGCAGTTCACAGGGGGCGAGTACCGATACGCAGTATTTT. Amino acids: CASSSQGASTDTQYF.

The rearrangement links TRBV6-5 to TRBJ2-2; D ambiguous. The CDR3 extends over 14 amino acids. Germline V gives CDR1 MNHEY, CDR2 SVGAGI. The CDR3 DNA reads as TGTGCTACCAGCAGGTCAGAGAACACCGGGGAGCTGTTTTTT. Translated, it gives CATSRSENTGELFF.

J is TRBJ1-1 and V is TRBV6-6; maybe TRBD1 (6 bases). The germline V and J ends were trimmed by 6 bases and 4 bases, with 18 bases remaining between them. This CDR3 is 15 amino acids long. Germline loops: CDR1 MNHNY, CDR2 SVGAGI (reference sequence). The chain's CDR3 is CASSPEYRAGTEAFF. DNA for the CDR3: TGTGCCAGCAGCCCAGAATACAGGGCGGGCACTGAAGCTTTCTTT.

This sequence joins TRBV5-5 and TRBJ2-5; D is uncertain. CDR1 and CDR2 from the germline V gene are SGHKS and YYEKEE (reference sequence). V lost 0 bases and J 5 bases, leaving 8 bases between the germline ends. The CDR3 extends over 13 amino acids. This CDR3 is CASSLVEEETQYF. The CDR3 region has the DNA TGTGCCAGCAGCTTGGTTGAGGAGGAGACCCAGTACTTC.

This clone was recorded only once. This chain links TRBV29-1 with TRBJ1-5, with a possible D match to TRBD1 (5 bases). Trimming took 4 bases from V and 2 from J, leaving 6 bases between them. The CDR3 is 12 amino acids. Per the germline V gene, CDR1 is SQVTM and CDR2 is ANQGSEA. DNA of the CDR3: TGCAGCGTTGCGACAGGCAATCAGCCCCAGCATTTT. Amino acid sequence: CSVATGNQPQHF.

The chain combines TRBV9 with TRBJ1-5; 9 bases are shared with TRBD1. The length of the CDR3 is 16 residues. The germline CDR1 and CDR2 sequences are SGDLS and YYNGEE. J was trimmed by 0 bases and V by 4 bases; bases with no gene match: 5. CDR3 sequence (DNA): TGTGCCAGCAGCCCGGGACAGGGTTATAGCAATCAGCCCCAGCATTTT. Translating it yields CASSPGQGYSNQPQHF.

This chain joins TRBV7-2 and TRBJ2-3; D not resolved. Trimming shortened V by 3 bases and J by 3 bases, and 13 bases separated the two germline ends. Germline V gene sequence: CDR1 SGHTA, CDR2 FQGNSA. This CDR3 is 15 amino acids long. In nucleotides, the CDR3 is TGTGCCAGCAGCTTCGCAGCGCCACCAACAGATACGCAGTATTTT. This gives the protein CASSFAAPPTDTQYF.

The CDR3, as DNA: TGTGCCAGCTCACCACCGTCGGGACAGGGGTCCTACGAGCAGTACTTC. It encodes CASSPPSGQGSYEQYF. This chain uses TRBV18 with TRBJ2-7; 10 bases map to TRBD1. The J segment lost 1 base and the V segment lost 0 bases, leaving 3 bases of the junction unmatched. The CDR3 is made up of 16 amino acids. The V gene's germline CDR1 is KGHSH and CDR2 LQKENI.

The rearrangement links TRBV6-1 to TRBJ2-1; TRBD1 agrees at 10 bases. With 1 base clipped from V and 6 bases from J, the junction kept 3 bases outside the gene matches. CDR1 MNHNS and CDR2 SASEGT come from the germline V gene. This CDR3 has 15 amino acids. The CDR3 spells CASSEETGGFNEQFF. The CDR3 DNA sequence: TGTGCCAGCAGTGAAGAGACAGGGGGCTTCAATGAGCAGTTCTTC.

The chain couples TRBV9 to TRBJ2-7; tentatively, D is TRBD1 (6 bases). Trimming removed 3 bases from V and 2 bases from J, with 18 bases in between. This CDR3 has 16 residues. Germline CDR1 is SGDLS and CDR2 is YYNGEE. CDR3 nucleotides: TGTGCCAGCAGCGGTGGGCGTGAGGGGGATACCTACGAGCAGTACTTC. Residues: CASSGGREGDTYEQYF.

This sequence joins TRBV7-2 and TRBJ1-2; 8 bases map to TRBD1. The junction had 1 base not matched to a gene; V was cut back by 3 bases and J by 4 bases. The CDR3 extends over 13 amino acids. Germline CDR1 reads SGHTA; CDR2 reads FQGNSA. The CDR3 DNA reads as TGTGCCAGCAGCTTCGGACAGGGCTATGGCTACACCTTC. This gives the protein CASSFGQGYGYTF.

The chain has TRBV2 and TRBJ2-3, with 8 bases identical to TRBD2. CDR1 and CDR2 from the germline V gene are SNHLY and FYNNEI. The CDR3 loop spans 14 amino acids. The V segment lost 8 bases and the J segment 5 bases; nucleotides outside the gene matches: 9. CDR3 DNA sequence: TGTGCCAGCGAGTGGCAAGCGGGAGAAGATACGCAGTATTTT. Translating gives CASEWQAGEDTQYF.

The rearrangement links TRBV6-1 to TRBJ1-3; D possibly corresponds to TRBD1 (6 bases). Between the trimmed V and J ends, which lost 0 bases and 0 bases, there was a span of 6 bases. The CDR3 is 15 residues long. Germline CDR1 reads MNHNS; CDR2 reads SASEGT. The CDR3 DNA is TGTGCCAGCAGTGAAGCGACAGGCTCTGGAAACACCATATATTTT. Protein product: CASSEATGSGNTIYF.

The chain employs TRBV7-9 and TRBJ1-3; D gene unclear. V dropped 8 bases and J dropped 0 bases, with 8 bases sitting between them. In germline, CDR1 is SEHNR, CDR2 FQNEAQ (reference sequence). CDR3 length: 13 residues. CDR3 bases: TGTGCCAGCGGGGAGAACTCTGGAAACACCATATATTTT. Translation gives CASGENSGNTIYF.

The V call is TRBV6-5, the J call TRBJ2-5; D not certain. CDR1 is MNHEY, CDR2 SVGAGI, per germline. The length of the CDR3 is 11 residues. The V end was cut by 5 bases, the J end by 7 bases, with 8 bases between. In DNA, the CDR3 is TGTGCCAGCAGTGCGTTTGGGACCCAGTACTTC. Residues: CASSAFGTQYF.

The chain recombines TRBV2 with TRBJ2-7; no clear D. This CDR3 contains 14 residues. Trimming took off 7 bases at V and 3 bases at J, with 16 bases between the two ends. Germline values: CDR1 SNHLY, CDR2 FYNNEI. The CDR3 DNA sequence: TGTGCCAGCAAGGTATTAGCAGAGTACTACGAGCAGTACTTC. Translating it yields CASKVLAEYYEQYF.

This chain uses TRBV6-1 with TRBJ2-7; 10 nucleotides match TRBD2. This CDR3 contains 15 residues. V lost 6 bases to trimming and J lost 0 bases; unmatched junction nucleotides: 5. Germline lookup yields CDR1 MNHNS and CDR2 SASEGT. As DNA, the CDR3 is TGTGCCAGCAGAGATGCTAGCGGGAGCTCCTACGAGCAGTACTTC. It encodes CASRDASGSSYEQYF.

The J gene is TRBJ1-5, the V gene TRBV28; TRBD1 matches 8 bases. The CDR3 runs 13 residues. The V gene's germline CDR1 is MDHEN and CDR2 SYDVKM. The V gene end was trimmed by 10 bases and the J gene end by 7 bases; junction bases not matched to a gene: 9. As DNA, the CDR3 is TGTGCCACTTCGACAGGGGACAGGCAGCCCCAGCATTTT. It is translated as CATSTGDRQPQHF.

The V call is TRBV10-3, the J call TRBJ1-1; a possible D gene is TRBD1 (5 bases). The germline V gene encodes CDR1 ENHRY and CDR2 SYGVKD. This CDR3 is 11 amino acids long. V lost 6 bases and J lost 11, with 13 bases in between. In nucleotides, the CDR3 is TGTGCCATCAGGACCGACAGCATTGCTTTCTTT. It codes for CAIRTDSIAFF.

This clone was detected only a few times. The rearrangement joins TRBV11-1 to TRBJ1-2; TRBD1 agrees at 10 bases. The CDR3 loop spans 13 amino acids. V lost 3 bases and J lost 6; bases outside the gene matches: 1. From germline, CDR1 is SGHAT and CDR2 FQDESV (reference sequence). The chain's CDR3 is CASSFGTGDGYTF. The CDR3 DNA follows: TGTGCCAGCAGCTTCGGGACAGGGGATGGCTACACCTTC. Complete variable domain (other parts from reference TRBV11-1 and TRBJ1-2): EAEVAQSPRYKITEKSQAVAFWCDPISGHATLYWYRQILGQGPELLVQFQDESVVDDSQLPKDRFSAERLKGVDSTLKIQPAELGDSAMYLCASSFGTGDGYTFGSGTRLTVV.

Here the CDR3 reads CASSLASDIWSSYEQYF. The CDR3 nucleotides are TGTGCCAGCAGCTTAGCATCGGACATCTGGAGCTCCTACGAGCAGTACTTC. This chain joins TRBV7-9 and TRBJ2-7; D may be TRBD1 (5 bases). CDR3 length: 17 residues. Germline-derived CDR1 and CDR2 are SEHNR and FQNEAQ (reference sequence). V was trimmed by 0 bases and J by 0 bases, leaving 15 bases between them. Full variable domain (missing parts from reference TRBV7-9 and TRBJ2-7): DTGVSQNPRHKITKRGQNVTFRCDPISEHNRLYWYRQTLGQGPEFLTYFQNEAQLEKSRLLSDRFSAERPKGSFSTLEIQRTEQGDSAMYLCASSLASDIWSSYEQYFGPGTRLTVT.

V gene TRBV7-8 combines with J gene TRBJ2-7; 8 bases match TRBD1. This CDR3 is 14 amino acids long. The germline gives CDR1 SGHVS, CDR2 FQNEAQ. Trimming removed 6 bases from V and 7 bases from J; junction bases left unmatched: 11. CDR3 sequence reads: CASRVTQGALEQYF. In DNA, the CDR3 is TGTGCCAGCAGGGTCACTCAGGGGGCGCTTGAGCAGTACTTC.

V usage is TRBV6-5 and J usage is TRBJ1-1, with 7 bases matching TRBD1. With V trimmed by 2 bases and J by 0 bases, 3 bases remained unmatched. Looked up from germline, CDR1 is MNHEY and CDR2 is SVGAGI. There are 15 residues in the CDR3. The CDR3 reads CASSYTGALNTEAFF. The DNA of the CDR3 is TGTGCCAGCAGTTACACAGGGGCCTTGAACACTGAAGCTTTCTTT.

The chain carries TRBV6-6 and TRBJ1-1; the D gene is possibly TRBD1 (5 bases). This CDR3 spans 14 amino acids. Germline V gene sequence: CDR1 MNHNY, CDR2 SVGAGI (reference sequence). V lost 6 bases, J lost 3 bases, and 14 bases lay in between. CDR3 sequence reads: CASSPGQIYTEAFF. Here the CDR3 DNA reads TGTGCCAGCAGCCCAGGACAAATTTACACTGAAGCTTTCTTT.

V gene TRBV9 combines with J gene TRBJ1-5; D not resolved. This CDR3 contains 13 residues. Germline assignment: CDR1 SGDLS and CDR2 YYNGEE. V was shortened by 0 bases and J by 5 bases, with 6 bases between the two germline ends. The CDR3 protein is CASSVDFDQPQHF. The CDR3 DNA sequence: TGTGCCAGCAGCGTAGACTTTGATCAGCCCCAGCATTTT.

In its sample, this clone was seen once. The V call is TRBV19, the J call TRBJ2-7, with a weak D call TRBD2 (6 bases). CDR1 is LNHDA, CDR2 SQIVND, per germline (reference sequence). V lost 5 bases to trimming and J lost 7 bases, with 18 bases between them. The CDR3 runs 14 residues. The CDR3 here is CASSPLLLGGEQYF. The CDR3 DNA reads TGTGCCAGTAGTCCGCTCTTGCTCGGGGGAGAGCAGTACTTC.

The rearrangement uses TRBV6-5 and TRBJ1-3; 8 nucleotides align to TRBD1. The CDR3 runs 16 residues. Per the germline V gene, CDR1 is MNHEY and CDR2 is SVGAGI. J gave up 2 bases and V 0 bases, and 3 bases lay outside the gene matches. For the CDR3, the DNA is TGTGCCAGCAGTTACTCGCAGGGGGCAGCTGGAAACACCATATATTTT. Amino acids: CASSYSQGAAGNTIYF.

This clone was seen a single time. J is TRBJ2-3 and V is TRBV4-1; 10 bases match TRBD2. Germline values: CDR1 MGHRA, CDR2 YSYEKL. The CDR3 runs to 15 residues. V lost 7 bases and J lost 7; bases outside the gene matches: 11. The CDR3 DNA follows: TGCGCCAGCACCCACCCTAGCGGGAGCCGCAATACGCAGTATTTT. Its translation is CASTHPSGSRNTQYF.